Below are 32 T cell receptor beta chains sequenced from a single sample in a study of cytomegalovirus exposure and HLA in healthy donors. The PCR ran on 60 Vbeta and 13 Jbeta primers. TCRdb's copy holds only in-frame clones and misses some; the assay was immunoSEQ multiplex PCR. This table has 90,000 to 100,000 clones, about two thirds appearing once. Sequenced: PBMCs. These receptors were taken from a boy aged 5-17 years in good health and CMV-seropositive.

This clone was observed a few times. The identical CDR3 is also encoded by other nucleotide sequences in the sample. The chain recombines TRBV6-5 with TRBJ2-7; 14 positions agree with TRBD2. V shed 5 bases and J 5 bases; nucleotides not matched to a gene: 5. This CDR3 has 15 amino acids. Germline CDR1 is MNHEY and CDR2 is SVGAGI. CDR3 sequence: CASSRGLAGAHEQYF. In DNA, the CDR3 is TGTGCCAGCAGTAGGGGACTAGCGGGAGCTCACGAGCAGTACTTC.

This rearrangement joins TRBV5-6 to TRBJ2-7, with 11 bases identical to TRBD2. V was clipped by 4 bases and J by 7 bases; unmatched bases: 10. The germline gives CDR1 SGHDT, CDR2 YYEEEE. This CDR3 spans 15 amino acids. In nucleotides, the CDR3 is TGTGCCAGCAGCCCCGGGACTAGCGGACCGTTAGAGCAGTACTTC. This encodes CASSPGTSGPLEQYF.

This rearrangement joins TRBV6-5 to TRBJ2-3, with D perhaps TRBD1 (5 bases). Looked up from germline, CDR1 is MNHEY and CDR2 is SVGAGI. The CDR3 sequence is 15 residues long. Trimming removed 5 bases from V and 0 bases from J, with 12 bases in between. CDR3 nucleotides: TGTGCCAGCAGTCCACCTGGACACAGCACAGATACGCAGTATTTT. It translates to CASSPPGHSTDTQYF.

The chain employs TRBV5-1 and TRBJ1-6; possible D gene TRBD1, 6 bases. V lost 3 bases, J lost 6 bases, and 13 bases lay in between. This CDR3 region has 15 residues. Per germline, CDR1 SGHRS and CDR2 YFSETQ. The CDR3 is CASSSRGGANSPLHF. The CDR3, as DNA: TGCGCCAGCAGCTCCCGGGGGGGGGCTAATTCACCCCTCCACTTT.

The chain links TRBV9 to TRBJ2-1; 7 bases match TRBD2. The CDR3 is 15 amino acids. Germline CDR1 and CDR2: SGDLS and YYNGEE. The junction had 2 bases not matched to a gene; V was cut back by 0 bases and J by 2 bases. CDR3 sequence: CASSVGGGAYNEQFF. CDR3 bases: TGTGCCAGCAGCGTAGGGGGAGGGGCCTACAATGAGCAGTTCTTC. The variable domain in full, completed from reference TRBV9 and TRBJ2-1, reads DSGVTQTPKHLITATGQRVTLRCSPRSGDLSVYWYQQSLDQGLQFLIQYYNGEERAKGNILERFSAQQFPDLHSELNLSSLELGDSALYFCASSVGGGAYNEQFFGPGTRLTVL.

V usage is TRBV7-9 and J usage is TRBJ1-3; no clear D. The CDR3 is 17 amino acids. Per germline, CDR1 SEHNR and CDR2 FQNEAQ (reference sequence). Trimming stripped 1 base from V and 0 bases from J, with 13 bases between. The chain's CDR3 is CASSLDNSPFSGNTIYF. In DNA form, the CDR3 reads TGTGCCAGCAGCTTAGATAACAGTCCATTCTCTGGAAACACCATATATTTT.

The J gene is TRBJ2-3, the V gene TRBV30, with TRBD2 matching over 9 bases. The CDR3 length is 17 residues. V gave up 0 bases and J gave up 3 bases; unmatched junction bases: 10. Germline V lookup: CDR1 GTSNPN, CDR2 SVGIG (reference sequence). The CDR3 DNA follows: TGTGCCTGGAGTGTATTAGGAACTAGCGGGCAAACAGATACGCAGTATTTT. Translated, it gives CAWSVLGTSGQTDTQYF.

The chain recombines TRBV5-1 with TRBJ2-3; TRBD1 aligns across 7 bases. J gave up 1 base and V 0 bases, and 2 bases lay outside the gene matches. CDR1 and CDR2 from the germline V gene are SGHRS and YFSETQ. CDR3 length: 15 residues. Written as DNA, the CDR3 is TGCGCCAGCAGCTTGGAAGGGGGCGGCACAGATACGCAGTATTTT. Translated: CASSLEGGGTDTQYF.

This clone was found once. The rearrangement uses TRBV6-1 and TRBJ2-7; unclear D gene. Germline V CDR1 and CDR2: MNHNS, SASEGT. The V end was cut by 2 bases, the J end by 0 bases, with 11 bases between. There are 15 residues in the CDR3. Here the CDR3 reads CASSEPGLVSYEQYF. CDR3 DNA: TGTGCCAGCAGTGAACCCGGTCTGGTCTCCTACGAGCAGTACTTC.

The CDR3 DNA follows: TGTGCCAGCAGTAATAGAGGACTAGTCAATGAGCAGTTCTTC. The encoded protein is CASSNRGLVNEQFF. The V and J genes are TRBV27 and TRBJ2-1, with 7 nucleotides matching TRBD2. Germline V gene lookup returns CDR1 MNHEY and CDR2 SMNVEV (reference sequence). Unmatched junction bases numbered 7, after V lost 5 bases and J lost 6 bases. The CDR3 runs to 14 residues.

V usage is TRBV7-9 and J usage is TRBJ2-2; 9 bases are a match to TRBD1. The CDR3 is 15 residues long. The ends lost 5 bases at V and 7 bases at J; junction bases unmatched: 8. CDR1 is SEHNR, CDR2 FQNEAQ, per germline (reference sequence). The CDR3 sequence: CASSRTGQGNGELFF. The CDR3 coding sequence is TGTGCCAGCAGCCGAACGGGACAGGGCAACGGGGAGCTGTTTTTT.

This chain's CDR3 is CASSYTAGYGYTF. In DNA, the CDR3 is TGTGCCAGCAGTTACACGGCAGGCTATGGCTACACCTTC. The V call is TRBV6-5, the J call TRBJ1-2; D remains unclear. Germline V lookup: CDR1 MNHEY, CDR2 SVGAGI. The CDR3 consists of 13 residues. V dropped 2 bases and J dropped 4 bases, with 8 bases sitting between them.

The chain employs TRBV6-6 and TRBJ1-2; D possibly corresponds to TRBD1 (5 bases). Germline assignment: CDR1 MNHNY and CDR2 SVGAGI (reference sequence). V was clipped by 2 bases and J by 8 bases, with 18 bases between them. The CDR3 sequence is 15 residues long. The CDR3 DNA reads TGTGCCAGCAGTTACGCGACTGAGGGGAGGCAAGGCTACACCTTC. Its translation is CASSYATEGRQGYTF.

This clone was seen a few times. The V and J genes are TRBV18 and TRBJ1-3; D is undetermined. The CDR3 is made up of 13 amino acids. Trimming stripped 2 bases from V and 3 bases from J, with 5 bases between. Germline loops: CDR1 KGHSH, CDR2 LQKENI. The CDR3 DNA follows: TGTGCCAGCTCACCAGAGCATGGAAACACCATATATTTT. Encoded protein: CASSPEHGNTIYF.

The CDR3 here is CASSVVKGRSEKLFF. Written as DNA, the CDR3 is TGTGCCAGCAGCGTAGTGAAGGGGCGCAGTGAAAAACTGTTTTTT. The genes are TRBV9 and TRBJ1-4; D is perhaps TRBD1 (5 bases). The CDR3 length is 15 residues. Trimming cost V 0 bases and J 7 bases, with 13 bases left between them. Germline CDR1 reads SGDLS; CDR2 reads YYNGEE.

The chain is built from TRBV11-2 and TRBJ2-7; 7 bases are a match to TRBD2. Losses at the gene ends were 5 bases for V and 2 bases for J; bases not matched to a gene: 9. The germline CDR1 and CDR2 sequences are SGHAT and FQNNGV. The CDR3 has 15 residues. The CDR3 protein is CASSGGRGRAYEQYF. In DNA form, the CDR3 reads TGTGCCAGCAGCGGGGGGAGGGGCCGAGCCTACGAGCAGTACTTC.

This clone was seen a handful of times. This rearrangement joins TRBV5-6 to TRBJ1-2; 7 bases agree with TRBD1. With V trimmed by 4 bases and J by 2 bases, 8 bases remained unmatched. The germline gives CDR1 SGHDT, CDR2 YYEEEE. The CDR3 totals 15 residues. The CDR3, as DNA: TGTGCCAGCAGCCAGTTGCGGGACAGAAACTATGGCTACACCTTC. Translating it yields CASSQLRDRNYGYTF.

J is TRBJ1-1 and V is TRBV20-1; D gene unclear. The CDR3 totals 11 residues. The germline V and J ends were trimmed by 5 bases and 3 bases, with 7 bases remaining between them. Germline CDR1 reads DFQATT; CDR2 reads SNEGSKA (reference sequence). CDR3 sequence (DNA): TGCAGTGCTGCCCCGGACACTGAAGCTTTCTTT. Encoded protein: CSAAPDTEAFF.

V usage is TRBV7-9 and J usage is TRBJ1-3; 9 nucleotides match TRBD1. This CDR3 has 17 residues. CDR1 is SEHNR and CDR2 is FQNEAQ in the germline V gene (reference sequence). Losses at the gene ends were 5 bases for V and 2 bases for J; bases not matched to a gene: 10. CDR3 in amino acids: CASSHYRGPPAGNTIYF. The CDR3 DNA is TGTGCCAGCAGCCACTACAGGGGGCCGCCGGCTGGAAACACCATATATTTT.

V gene TRBV11-2 combines with J gene TRBJ2-2; 8 bases agree with TRBD1. With 2 bases clipped from V and 5 bases from J, the junction kept 1 base outside the gene matches. CDR1 SGHAT and CDR2 FQNNGV come from the germline V gene. The CDR3 is made up of 14 amino acids. The CDR3 reads CASSLTGGTGELFF. The CDR3, as DNA: TGTGCCAGCAGCTTAACAGGGGGGACCGGGGAGCTGTTTTTT.

This clone was detected only once. The rearrangement uses TRBV15 and TRBJ1-2; a weak D match, TRBD1 (6 bases). CDR1 and CDR2 from the germline V gene are LNHNV and YYDKDF (reference sequence). V lost 2 bases and J lost 5, with 18 bases in between. This CDR3 is built from 16 residues. This CDR3 reads CATSRLGTGTTYGYTF. The CDR3 DNA reads as TGTGCCACCAGCAGACTCGGGACCGGGACAACTTATGGCTACACCTTC.

This clone has just a few counts. V is TRBV30 and J is TRBJ2-1; the D gene is possibly TRBD2 (6 bases). Trimming stripped 3 bases from V and 4 bases from J, with 19 bases between. Per germline, CDR1 GTSNPN and CDR2 SVGIG (reference sequence). The CDR3 length is 16 residues. The CDR3 coding sequence is TGTGCCTGGAGACCCACGTCCGGGACTTTTTACAATGAGCAGTTCTTC. This encodes CAWRPTSGTFYNEQFF.

Comments on this clone: One end of the junction fails to match germline, which may point to a read error. V gene TRBV7-7 combines with J gene TRBJ2-5; 11 bases map to TRBD1. Germline lookup yields CDR1 SSHAT and CDR2 FNYEAQ (reference sequence). This CDR3 is 16 amino acids long. The chain's CDR3 is CASSLALDRGRETQYF. CDR3 nucleotide sequence: TGTGCTAGCAGCTTAGCTTTGGACAGGGGGCGAGAGACCCAGTACTTC.

In its sample, this clone was seen a few times. This sequence joins TRBV7-9 and TRBJ2-3; 12 bases map to TRBD2. Germline-derived CDR1 and CDR2 are SEHNR and FQNEAQ (reference sequence). V shed 6 bases, J shed 0 bases, and the junction held 10 bases outside the gene matches. The CDR3 loop spans 18 amino acids. CDR3 DNA sequence: TGTGCCAGCAGGAGTCCTAGCGGGGGGGCCATGAGCACAGATACGCAGTATTTT. It encodes CASRSPSGGAMSTDTQYF.

V usage is TRBV7-9 and J usage is TRBJ2-7; unclear D gene. Germline V lookup: CDR1 SEHNR, CDR2 FQNEAQ (reference sequence). This CDR3 has 14 residues. Trimming removed 4 bases at V and 0 bases at J, with 10 bases between. The CDR3 region has the DNA TGTGCCAGCAGCTCACGGGTACCCTCCTACGAGCAGTACTTC. Its translation is CASSSRVPSYEQYF.

This clone was observed once. The chain joins TRBV7-8 to TRBJ2-1; TRBD2 matches at 8 bases. V trimming: 5 bases; J trimming: 5 bases; junction bases outside the gene matches: 11. CDR1 and CDR2 from the germline V gene are SGHVS and FQNEAQ. CDR3 length equals 16 residues. CDR3 residues: CASSPTGTRVNNEQFF. DNA of the CDR3: TGTGCCAGCAGCCCAACCGGGACTAGGGTTAACAATGAGCAGTTCTTC.

V is TRBV19 and J is TRBJ2-7; 10 positions match TRBD1. V gave up 4 bases and J gave up 6 bases; unmatched junction bases: 12. This CDR3 spans 16 amino acids. Germline loops: CDR1 LNHDA, CDR2 SQIVND (reference sequence). CDR3 sequence reads: CASSTLTGGKLGEQYF. The CDR3 DNA sequence: TGTGCCAGTAGTACCCTGACAGGGGGCAAGTTGGGCGAGCAGTACTTC. Combining the CDR3 with reference TRBV19 and TRBJ2-7 gives the whole variable domain DGGITQSPKYLFRKEGQNVTLSCEQNLNHDAMYWYRQDPGQGLRLIYYSQIVNDFQKGDIAEGYSVSREKKESFPLTVTSAQKNPTAFYLCASSTLTGGKLGEQYFGPGTRLTVT.

The V call is TRBV5-4, the J call TRBJ2-5; the match to TRBD1 covers 10 bases. V gave up 5 bases and J gave up 4 bases; unmatched junction bases: 8. The CDR3 totals 15 residues. Germline CDR1 SGHNT, CDR2 YYREEE (reference sequence). The CDR3 DNA reads TGTGCCAGCAGTTCTAGACAGGGGGCGGGAGAGACCCAGTACTTC. Its translation: CASSSRQGAGETQYF.

The gene calls are TRBV29-1 and TRBJ1-1; 8 positions match TRBD1. The V and J ends lost 0 bases and 4 bases, in that order; junction bases with no gene match: 4. The CDR3 sequence is 14 residues long. CDR1 and CDR2 (germline): SQVTM, ANQGSEA. CDR3 residues: CSVEDLTGVTEAFF. The CDR3 region has the DNA TGCAGCGTTGAAGACCTGACAGGGGTCACTGAAGCTTTCTTT.

The chain has TRBV18 and TRBJ2-1, with 8 bases that match TRBD1. The CDR3 contains 14 residues. Trimming took 3 bases from V and 6 from J; bases not matched to a gene: 4. CDR1 and CDR2 from the germline V gene are KGHSH and LQKENI. The CDR3 reads CASSPNTGGNEQFF. CDR3 nucleotides: TGTGCCAGCTCACCGAACACAGGGGGCAATGAGCAGTTCTTC.

The rearrangement uses TRBV5-4 and TRBJ2-1, with D possibly TRBD2 on 5 matching bases. The CDR3 is 15 amino acids. Trimming took off 5 bases at V and 3 bases at J, with 15 bases between the two ends. Germline CDR1 and CDR2: SGHNT and YYREEE (reference sequence). Here the CDR3 reads CASRINGKGYNEQFF. The CDR3 DNA reads TGTGCCAGCAGGATTAACGGGAAGGGCTACAATGAGCAGTTCTTC.

The chain has TRBV25-1 and TRBJ2-1; 9 nucleotides line up with TRBD1. V lost 2 bases to trimming and J lost 9 bases; unmatched junction nucleotides: 5. Germline assignment: CDR1 MGHDK and CDR2 SYGVNS. This CDR3 is 14 amino acids long. CDR3 DNA: TGTGCCAGCAGTGAAGGGACAGGGTTACGTGAGCAGTTCTTC. This codes for CASSEGTGLREQFF.